This TCR beta chain was identified during a study of Graves' ophthalmopathy and Graves' hyperthyroidism. Study-wide results and caveats: Using 13 signatures, a model distinguished ophthalmopathy from stable hyperthyroidism, reaching about 89% sensitivity and approximately 81% specificity.

Amplified material comprised TCR beta CDR3 regions derived from RNA transcripts. Second-round multiplex PCR came after first-round RT-PCR with HTBI primers. Via MiXCR, TCRdb re-called the multiplex PCR reads, giving one row per CDR3 protein. This table has approximately 210,000 distinct CDR3 sequences, under 25% appearing once. Concerning this clonotype itself: The antigen is unknown.

The germline CDR1 and CDR2 sequences are MDHEN and SYDVKM. This CDR3 contains 16 residues. V lost 3 bases to trimming and J lost 5 bases, with 19 bases between them. The chain recombines TRBV28 with TRBJ2-5, with D tentatively TRBD1 or TRBD2 (7 bases each). The receptor's source is a woman between 50 and 59 years old with Graves' ophthalmopathy. What was sequenced was peripheral blood. As DNA, the CDR3 is TGTGCCAGCAGTTTGGAACAGGGGCCCGGGAGGGAGACCCAGTACTTC. Its translation is CASSLEQGPGRETQYF. The whole variable domain, filled in from reference TRBV28 and TRBJ2-5, reads DVKVTQSSRYLVKRTGEKVFLECVQDMDHENMFWYRQDPGLGLRLIYFSYDVKMKEKGDIPEGYSVSREKKERFSLILESASTNQTSMYLCASSLEQGPGRETQYFGPGTRLLVL.